This T cell receptor beta chain was identified in a study of blood T cells in healthy people across ages. Turning to the study itself: Through template switching, about one barcoded beta molecule was captured per two T cells, as measured in model experiments.

Germline-derived CDR1 and CDR2 are MDHEN and SYDVKM. The CDR3 runs 17 residues. The germline V and J ends were trimmed by 2 bases and 2 bases, with 18 bases remaining between them. Sample-barcoded 5' priming and a J-beta primer mix drove a second PCR of about 6 to 12 cycles. MiXCR, applied by TCRdb to the 5' RACE reads, yields one record per CDR3 protein. The data contain roughly 2 million distinct CDR3 sequences, about 50% of them singletons. The genes are TRBV28 and TRBJ1-2, with D perhaps TRBD1 (6 bases). This TCR derives from a middle-aged woman in good health. Sequenced input: blood. This CDR3 is CASSLGGARMTNYGYTF. CDR3 DNA sequence: TGTGCCAGCAGTTTAGGGGGGGCGAGAATGACGAACTATGGCTACACCTTC.